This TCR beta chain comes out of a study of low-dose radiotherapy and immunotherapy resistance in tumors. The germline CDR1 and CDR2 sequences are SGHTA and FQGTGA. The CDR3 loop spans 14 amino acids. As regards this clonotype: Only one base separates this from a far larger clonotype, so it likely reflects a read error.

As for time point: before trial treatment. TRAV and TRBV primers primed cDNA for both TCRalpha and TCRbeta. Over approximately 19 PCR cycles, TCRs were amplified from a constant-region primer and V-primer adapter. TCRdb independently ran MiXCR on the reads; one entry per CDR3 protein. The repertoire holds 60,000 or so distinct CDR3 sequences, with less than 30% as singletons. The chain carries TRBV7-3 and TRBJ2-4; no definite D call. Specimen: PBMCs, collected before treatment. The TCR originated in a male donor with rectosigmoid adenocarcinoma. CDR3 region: CAGSFTTPATIQYF. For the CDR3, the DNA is TGTGCCGGCAGCTTTACGACGCCCGCGACTATTCAGTACTTC.